One sample yielded the 16 T cell receptor beta chains listed below, sequenced in a study of Graves' ophthalmopathy and Graves' hyperthyroidism (dated by TCRdb to about 2018). Sequenced using an Illumina HiSeq 2000. TCR beta CDR3 regions were amplified from RNA transcripts for repertoire sequencing. HTBI primers and the Qiagen OneStep RT-PCR kit were used in a first-round RT-PCR, which was followed by a second-round multiplex PCR, size selection and purification. TCRdb reprocessed the public reads (quality trimming at Q25 with fastp, clone calling with MiXCR) and kept in-frame beta chains. Every entry covers one CDR3 protein and lists the most common genes and DNA from its rows. This sample holds around 1,200,000 distinct CDR3 sequences; about two fifths were observed only once. The top ten constitute more than 9.5% of the sample. Sample: peripheral blood or thyroid tissue (not recorded which). These receptors all come from an adult man with Graves' hyperthyroidism.

This clonotype was seen only a few times. This chain uses TRBV30 with TRBJ1-1; a possible D gene is TRBD1 (6 bases). Trimming left V 3 bases short and J 10 bases short, with 12 bases between. CDR1 GTSNPN and CDR2 SVGIG come from the germline V gene (reference sequence). The CDR3 loop spans 11 amino acids. The CDR3 here is CAWRDSFVAFF. The DNA of the CDR3 is TGTGCCTGGAGGGACAGCTTCGTAGCTTTCTTT.

The rearrangement uses TRBV11-2 and TRBJ1-1; 11 bases are a match to TRBD1. V lost 6 bases to trimming and J lost 5 bases; unmatched junction nucleotides: 11. CDR1 SGHAT and CDR2 FQNNGV come from the germline V gene. This CDR3 region has 16 residues. CDR3 residues: CASSYGQGAEGTEAFF. The CDR3 DNA follows: TGTGCCAGCAGTTACGGACAGGGGGCGGAGGGGACTGAAGCTTTCTTT.

This clonotype came up many times. V gene TRBV9 combines with J gene TRBJ2-5, with unresolved D. The CDR3 extends over 11 amino acids. The germline CDR1 and CDR2 sequences are SGDLS and YYNGEE. Trimming shortened V by 7 bases and J by 2 bases, and 6 bases separated the two germline ends. In DNA form, the CDR3 reads TGTGCCAGCGGCAAACAAGAGACCCAGTACTTC. It translates to CASGKQETQYF.

The chain couples TRBV7-2 to TRBJ2-5; the D call may be TRBD1 or TRBD2 (5 bases each). Germline CDR1 SGHTA, CDR2 FQGNSA. V lost 4 bases and J lost 5, with 17 bases in between. The CDR3 contains 15 residues. The CDR3 DNA is TGTGCCAGCAGCTCCCCGGGGCAAGCAGGGGAGACCCAGTACTTC. As protein: CASSSPGQAGETQYF.

As regards this clonotype: A much larger clone lies a single base off, so this may be a read error. The genes are TRBV5-6 and TRBJ2-5; D is possibly TRBD1 or TRBD2 (5 bases each). This CDR3 is 12 amino acids long. CDR1 is SGHDT, CDR2 YYEEEE, per germline. CDR3 sequence (DNA): TGTGCCAGCAACCCAGGACGTGGGACCCGGTACTTC. This codes for CASNPGRGTRYF.

The chain links TRBV29-1 to TRBJ1-2; weak D call: TRBD1 (6 bases). CDR3 size: 12 residues. Germline V gene sequence: CDR1 SQVTM, CDR2 ANQGSEA. Trimming removed 8 bases from V and 4 bases from J, with 14 bases in between. The DNA for the CDR3 is TGCAGCAGCCAGGACAGCGGCTATGGCTACACCTTC. Encoded protein: CSSQDSGYGYTF.

This clonotype was picked up many times. The CDR3: CASSRLGQGSGYTF. CDR3 bases: TGTGCCAGCAGCAGACTAGGACAGGGGTCGGGCTACACCTTC. The J gene is TRBJ1-2, the V gene TRBV7-2, with 9 bases that match TRBD1. CDR1 is SGHTA and CDR2 is FQGNSA in the germline V gene. The CDR3 spans 14 residues. The V segment lost 5 bases and the J segment 8 bases; nucleotides outside the gene matches: 9.

Many counts were recorded for this clonotype. The chain couples TRBV9 to TRBJ2-5, with D perhaps given as TRBD1 or TRBD2 (5 bases each). In germline, CDR1 is SGDLS, CDR2 YYNGEE. The germline V and J ends were trimmed by 3 bases and 5 bases, with 17 bases remaining between them. CDR3 length: 15 residues. The CDR3 reads CASSEGTRSAETQYF. As DNA, the CDR3 is TGTGCCAGCAGCGAGGGGACCCGATCGGCGGAGACCCAGTACTTC. The whole variable domain, filled in from reference TRBV9 and TRBJ2-5, reads DSGVTQTPKHLITATGQRVTLRCSPRSGDLSVYWYQQSLDQGLQFLIQYYNGEERAKGNILERFSAQQFPDLHSELNLSSLELGDSALYFCASSEGTRSAETQYFGPGTRLLVL.

The V and J genes are TRBV7-6 and TRBJ1-3, with 10 bases matching TRBD1. This CDR3 region has 14 residues. Germline CDR1 reads SGHVS; CDR2 reads FNYEAQ. J was trimmed by 9 bases and V by 4 bases; bases with no gene match: 6. CDR3 region: CASSSADRGGTIYF. The CDR3 nucleotides are TGTGCCAGCAGCTCAGCGGACAGGGGGGGCACCATATATTTT.

The genes are TRBV2 and TRBJ2-5; a possible D gene is TRBD2 (6 bases). Germline-derived CDR1 and CDR2 are SNHLY and FYNNEI. The CDR3 covers 16 residues. Trimming took 2 bases from V and 5 from J, leaving 18 bases between them. The CDR3 reads CASSESLAAPVETQYF. The CDR3 coding sequence is TGTGCCAGCAGTGAAAGTTTAGCGGCCCCCGTGGAGACCCAGTACTTC.

The V call is TRBV4-1, the J call TRBJ1-5, with 7 bases that match TRBD1. The V gene end was trimmed by 3 bases and the J gene end by 3 bases; junction bases not matched to a gene: 5. This CDR3 region has 15 residues. CDR1 and CDR2 from the germline V gene are MGHRA and YSYEKL. CDR3 bases: TGCGCCAGCAGCCAGCAACAGGGGTTCAATCAGCCCCAGCATTTT. It translates to CASSQQQGFNQPQHF.

The chain has TRBV15 and TRBJ1-2; TRBD1 matches at 10 bases. From germline, CDR1 is LNHNV and CDR2 YYDKDF (reference sequence). This CDR3 contains 15 residues. V lost 0 bases to trimming and J lost 8 bases; unmatched junction nucleotides: 6. The CDR3 nucleotides read TGTGCCACCAGCAGAGATGGGGACAGGGGTGAAGGCTACACCTTC. Translation gives CATSRDGDRGEGYTF. The whole variable domain, filled in from reference TRBV15 and TRBJ1-2, reads DAMVIQNPRYQVTQFGKPVTLSCSQTLNHNVMYWYQQKSSQAPKLLFHYYDKDFNNEADTPDNFQSRRPNTSFCFLDIRSPGLGDTAMYLCATSRDGDRGEGYTFGSGTRLTVV.

The chain uses TRBV7-6 and TRBJ2-2, with D hard to call. The V end was cut by 4 bases, the J end by 7 bases, with 7 bases between. Germline lookup yields CDR1 SGHVS and CDR2 FNYEAQ. CDR3 length: 12 residues. The CDR3 region is CASSSPGGELFF. The CDR3 DNA is TGTGCCAGCAGCTCACCAGGCGGGGAGCTGTTTTTT.

At least ten counts were recorded for this clonotype. V is TRBV11-1 and J is TRBJ1-1; no clear D gene. From germline, CDR1 is SGHAT and CDR2 FQDESV (reference sequence). The length of the CDR3 is 12 residues. Deletions cut 5 bases from V and 7 bases from J, with 11 bases between. The CDR3 nucleotides are TGTGCCAGCAGCGAACGACGCCATGAAGCTTTCTTT. Protein: CASSERRHEAFF.

V gene TRBV2 combines with J gene TRBJ2-5, with a tentative D call TRBD2 (7 bases). Deletions cut 8 bases from V and 4 bases from J, with 11 bases between. Germline CDR1 SNHLY, CDR2 FYNNEI. This CDR3 is built from 12 residues. The CDR3 DNA is TGTGCCAGCCGGGCGGGGGCAGAGACCCAGTACTTC. It encodes CASRAGAETQYF.

This clonotype was observed a few times. A read error may account for a junction end that differs from germline. The gene calls are TRBV7-2 and TRBJ1-1, with 9 bases matching TRBD1. Germline CDR1 and CDR2: SGHTA and FQGNSA. The CDR3 loop spans 9 amino acids. CDR3 loop: CASSNRGLF. For the CDR3, the DNA is TGTGCCAGCAGCAACAGGGGGCTCTTT.